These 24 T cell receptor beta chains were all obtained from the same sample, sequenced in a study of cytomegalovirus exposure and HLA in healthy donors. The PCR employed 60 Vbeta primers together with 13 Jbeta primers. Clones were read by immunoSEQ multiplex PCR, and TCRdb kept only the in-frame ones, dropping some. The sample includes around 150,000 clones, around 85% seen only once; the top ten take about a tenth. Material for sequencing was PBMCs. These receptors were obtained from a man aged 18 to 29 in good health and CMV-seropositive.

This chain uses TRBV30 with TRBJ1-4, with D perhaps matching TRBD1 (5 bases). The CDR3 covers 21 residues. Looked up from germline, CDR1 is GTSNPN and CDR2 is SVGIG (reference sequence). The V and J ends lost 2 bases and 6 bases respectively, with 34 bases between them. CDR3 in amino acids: CAWSPYSSVPTATPGDEKLFF. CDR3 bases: TGTGCCTGGAGTCCCTACAGTTCTGTCCCGACAGCAACCCCGGGAGATGAAAAACTGTTTTTT. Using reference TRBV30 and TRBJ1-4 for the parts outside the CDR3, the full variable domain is SQTIHQWPATLVQPVGSPLSLECTVEGTSNPNLYWYRQAAGRGLQLLFYSVGIGQISSEVPQNLSASRPQDRQFILSSKKLLLSDSGFYLCAWSPYSSVPTATPGDEKLFFGSGTQLSVL.

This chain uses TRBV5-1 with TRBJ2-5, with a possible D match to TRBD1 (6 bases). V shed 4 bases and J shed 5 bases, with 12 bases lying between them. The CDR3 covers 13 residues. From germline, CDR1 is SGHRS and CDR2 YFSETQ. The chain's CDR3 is CASSQQGGETQYF. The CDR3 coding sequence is TGCGCCAGCAGCCAACAGGGTGGCGAGACCCAGTACTTC. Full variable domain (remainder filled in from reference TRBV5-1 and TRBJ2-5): KAGVTQTPRYLIKTRGQQVTLSCSPISGHRSVSWYQQTPGQGLQFLFEYFSETQRNKGNFPGRFSGRQFSNSRSEMNVSTLELGDSALYLCASSQQGGETQYFGPGTRLLVL.

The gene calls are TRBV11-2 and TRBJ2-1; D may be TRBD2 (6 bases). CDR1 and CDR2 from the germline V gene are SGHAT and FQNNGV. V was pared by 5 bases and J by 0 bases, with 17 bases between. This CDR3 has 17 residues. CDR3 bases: TGTGCCAGCAGCCCTCGCTACTGGGGGGACTCCTACAATGAGCAGTTCTTC. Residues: CASSPRYWGDSYNEQFF.

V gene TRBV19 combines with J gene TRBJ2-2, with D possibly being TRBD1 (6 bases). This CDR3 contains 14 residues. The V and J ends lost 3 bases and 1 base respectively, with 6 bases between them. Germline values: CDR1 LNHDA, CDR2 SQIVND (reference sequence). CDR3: CASSMGQNTGELFF. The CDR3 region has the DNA TGTGCCAGTAGTATGGGACAGAACACCGGGGAGCTGTTTTTT.

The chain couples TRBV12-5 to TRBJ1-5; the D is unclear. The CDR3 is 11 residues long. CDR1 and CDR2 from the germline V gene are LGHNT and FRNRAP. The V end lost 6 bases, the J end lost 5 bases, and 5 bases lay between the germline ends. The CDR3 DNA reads TGTGCTAGTGGGGGCGATCAGCCCCAGCATTTT. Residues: CASGGDQPQHF.

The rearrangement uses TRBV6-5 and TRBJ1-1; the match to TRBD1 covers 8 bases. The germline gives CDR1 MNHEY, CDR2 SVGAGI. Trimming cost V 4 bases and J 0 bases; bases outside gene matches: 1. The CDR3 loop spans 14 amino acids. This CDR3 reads CASSWTGLNTEAFF. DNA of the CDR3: TGTGCCAGCAGTTGGACAGGGTTGAACACTGAAGCTTTCTTT.

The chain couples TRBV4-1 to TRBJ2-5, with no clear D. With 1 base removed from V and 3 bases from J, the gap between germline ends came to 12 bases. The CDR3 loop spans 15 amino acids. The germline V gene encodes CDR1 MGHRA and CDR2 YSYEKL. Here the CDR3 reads CASSQVPRLEETQYF. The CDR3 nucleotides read TGCGCCAGCAGCCAAGTTCCGAGGCTAGAAGAGACCCAGTACTTC.

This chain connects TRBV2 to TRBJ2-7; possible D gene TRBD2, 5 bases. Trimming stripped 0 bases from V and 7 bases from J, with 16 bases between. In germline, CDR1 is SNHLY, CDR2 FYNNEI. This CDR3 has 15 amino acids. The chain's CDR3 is CASSEARVSGIEQYF. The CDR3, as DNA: TGTGCCAGCAGTGAAGCGCGGGTATCGGGGATAGAGCAGTACTTC.

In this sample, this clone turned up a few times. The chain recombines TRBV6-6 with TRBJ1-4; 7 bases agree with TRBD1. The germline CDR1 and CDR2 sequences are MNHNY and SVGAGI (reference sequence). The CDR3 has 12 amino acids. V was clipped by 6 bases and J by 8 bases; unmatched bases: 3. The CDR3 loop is CASRSDREKLFF. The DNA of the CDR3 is TGTGCCAGCAGGTCGGACAGGGAAAAACTGTTTTTT.

Written as DNA, the CDR3 is TGTGCCAGCTCCACGGCAGATACGCAGTATTTT. This encodes CASSTADTQYF. V is TRBV9 and J is TRBJ2-3; D call uncertain. Germline CDR1 SGDLS, CDR2 YYNGEE. V was shortened by 7 bases and J by 4 bases, with 7 bases between the two germline ends. The CDR3 spans 11 residues.

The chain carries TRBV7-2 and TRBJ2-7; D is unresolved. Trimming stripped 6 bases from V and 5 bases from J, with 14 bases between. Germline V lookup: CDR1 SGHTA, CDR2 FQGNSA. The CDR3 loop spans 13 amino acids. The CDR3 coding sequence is TGTGCCAGCAGTTCCACCCTAACGGACGAGCAGTACTTC. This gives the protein CASSSTLTDEQYF.

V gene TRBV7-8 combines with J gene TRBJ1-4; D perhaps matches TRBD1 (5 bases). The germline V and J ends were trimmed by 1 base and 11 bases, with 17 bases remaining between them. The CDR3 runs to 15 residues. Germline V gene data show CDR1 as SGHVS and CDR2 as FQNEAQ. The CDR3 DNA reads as TGTGCCAGCAGCTTAGACAGGAGAGGATTGGGGAAACTGTTTTTT. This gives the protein CASSLDRRGLGKLFF.

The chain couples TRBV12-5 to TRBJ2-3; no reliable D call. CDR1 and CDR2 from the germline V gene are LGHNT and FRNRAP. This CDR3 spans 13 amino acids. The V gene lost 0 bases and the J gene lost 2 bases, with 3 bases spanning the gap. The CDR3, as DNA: TGTGCTAGTGGTTTGGTTCTCACAGATACGCAGTATTTT. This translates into CASGLVLTDTQYF. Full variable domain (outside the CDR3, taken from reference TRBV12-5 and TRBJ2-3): DARVTQTPRHKVTEMGQEVTMRCQPILGHNTVFWYRQTMMQGLELLAYFRNRAPLDDSGMPKDRFSAEMPDATLATLKIQPSEPRDSAVYFCASGLVLTDTQYFGPGTRLTVL.

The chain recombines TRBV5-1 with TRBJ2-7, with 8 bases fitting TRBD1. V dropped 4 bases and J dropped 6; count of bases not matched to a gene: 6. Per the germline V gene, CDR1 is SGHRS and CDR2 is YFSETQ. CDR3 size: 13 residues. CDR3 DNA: TGCGCCAGCAGCCAGATAGACAGGGGCGAGCAGTACTTC. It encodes CASSQIDRGEQYF.

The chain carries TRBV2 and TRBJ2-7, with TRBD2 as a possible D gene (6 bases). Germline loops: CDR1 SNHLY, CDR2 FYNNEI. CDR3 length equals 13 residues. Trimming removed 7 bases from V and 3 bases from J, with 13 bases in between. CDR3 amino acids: CASTGDLNYEQYF. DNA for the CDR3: TGTGCCAGCACCGGGGACTTAAACTACGAGCAGTACTTC.

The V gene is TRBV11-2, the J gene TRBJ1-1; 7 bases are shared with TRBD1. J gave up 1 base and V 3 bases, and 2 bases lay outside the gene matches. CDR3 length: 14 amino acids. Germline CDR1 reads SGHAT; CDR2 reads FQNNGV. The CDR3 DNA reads TGTGCCAGCAGCTTCTCAGGGGGGAACACTGAAGCTTTCTTT. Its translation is CASSFSGGNTEAFF. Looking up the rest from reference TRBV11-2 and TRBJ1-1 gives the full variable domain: EAGVAQSPRYKIIEKRQSVAFWCNPISGHATLYWYQQILGQGPKLLIQFQNNGVVDDSQLPKDRFSAERLKGVDSTLKIQPAKLEDSAVYLCASSFSGGNTEAFFGQGTRLTVV.

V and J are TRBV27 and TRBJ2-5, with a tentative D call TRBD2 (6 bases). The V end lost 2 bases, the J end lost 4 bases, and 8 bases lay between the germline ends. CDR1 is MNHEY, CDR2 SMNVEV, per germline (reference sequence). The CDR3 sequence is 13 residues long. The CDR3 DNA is TGTGCCAGCAGTTTAAGGAGGGGAGAGACCCAGTACTTC. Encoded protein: CASSLRRGETQYF.

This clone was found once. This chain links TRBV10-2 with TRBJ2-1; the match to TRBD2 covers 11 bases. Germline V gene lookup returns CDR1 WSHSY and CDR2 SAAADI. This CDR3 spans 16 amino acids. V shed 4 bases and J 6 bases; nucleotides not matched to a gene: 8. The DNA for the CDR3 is TGCGCCAGCAGTGCTTTAGCGGGGGGGCCGCGCAATGAGCAGTTCTTC. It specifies CASSALAGGPRNEQFF.

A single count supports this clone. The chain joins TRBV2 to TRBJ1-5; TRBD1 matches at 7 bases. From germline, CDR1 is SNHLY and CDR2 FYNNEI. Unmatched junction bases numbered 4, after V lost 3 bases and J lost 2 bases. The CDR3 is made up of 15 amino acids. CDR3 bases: TGTGCCAGCAGTGAGACAGGGATGGGCAATCAGCCCCAGCATTTT. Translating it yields CASSETGMGNQPQHF.

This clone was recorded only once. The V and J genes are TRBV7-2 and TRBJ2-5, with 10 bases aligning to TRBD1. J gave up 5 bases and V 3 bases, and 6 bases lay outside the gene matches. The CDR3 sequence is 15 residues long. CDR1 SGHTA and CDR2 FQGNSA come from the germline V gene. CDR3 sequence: CASSLGTGVFETQYF. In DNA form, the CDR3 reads TGTGCCAGCAGCTTGGGGACAGGGGTCTTCGAGACCCAGTACTTC.

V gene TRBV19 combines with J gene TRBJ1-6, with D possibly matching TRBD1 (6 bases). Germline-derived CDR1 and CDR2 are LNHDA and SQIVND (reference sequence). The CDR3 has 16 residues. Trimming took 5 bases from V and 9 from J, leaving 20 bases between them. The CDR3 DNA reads TGTGCCAGTAGTGCCCCCGGGGGGCGACGACCTTCACCCCTCCACTTT. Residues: CASSAPGGRRPSPLHF.

CDR3 protein: CASSPGGSTNEKLFF. The CDR3 coding sequence is TGCGCCAGCAGCCCCGGCGGGTCAACTAATGAAAAACTGTTTTTT. The chain carries TRBV4-3 and TRBJ1-4; unclear D gene. Germline loops: CDR1 LGHNA, CDR2 YSLEER. The V and J ends lost 4 bases and 0 bases respectively, with 9 bases between them. The CDR3 covers 15 residues.

CDR3 sequence reads: CASSDRVYGYTF. The CDR3 nucleotides are TGTGCCAGCAGTGACAGGGTCTATGGCTACACCTTC. The gene calls are TRBV9 and TRBJ1-2; 7 nucleotides match TRBD1. J lost 4 bases, V lost 5 bases, and 2 bases had no gene match. Germline lookup yields CDR1 SGDLS and CDR2 YYNGEE. This CDR3 region has 12 residues.

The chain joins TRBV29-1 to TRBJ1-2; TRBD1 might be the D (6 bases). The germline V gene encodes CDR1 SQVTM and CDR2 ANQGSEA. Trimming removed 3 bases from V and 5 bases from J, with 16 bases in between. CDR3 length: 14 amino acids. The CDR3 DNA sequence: TGCAGCGTTGAGGGGGCGCCGGGCGGGTATGGCTACACCTTC. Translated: CSVEGAPGGYGYTF.